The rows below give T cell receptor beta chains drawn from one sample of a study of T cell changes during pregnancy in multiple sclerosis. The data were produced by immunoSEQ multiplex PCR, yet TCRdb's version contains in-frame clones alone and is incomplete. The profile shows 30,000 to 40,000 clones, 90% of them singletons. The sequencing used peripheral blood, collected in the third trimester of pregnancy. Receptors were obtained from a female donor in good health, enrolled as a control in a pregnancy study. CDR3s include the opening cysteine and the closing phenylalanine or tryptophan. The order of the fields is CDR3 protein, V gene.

cdr3_aa: CASSLAGATKGDTQYF; v_call: TRBV5-1
cdr3_aa: CASSLGSFTNYGYTF; v_call: TRBV7-9
cdr3_aa: CASSYLRTGGTGELFF; v_call: TRBV6-6
cdr3_aa: CASSQGTSGGYEQYF; v_call: TRBV7-9
cdr3_aa: CASSLAVRGNTEAFF; v_call: TRBV11-1
cdr3_aa: CASSLSEGTDTQYF; v_call: TRBV27
cdr3_aa: CASSQDQGQDLSYNEQFF; v_call: TRBV4-1
cdr3_aa: CASSGRATGELFF; v_call: TRBV10-1
cdr3_aa: CASSPIAGGNYEQYF; v_call: TRBV13
cdr3_aa: CASSEKDSPPNEQFF; v_call: TRBV6-1
cdr3_aa: CASSTRAALYNEQFF; v_call: TRBV19
cdr3_aa: CASSRTAPTDTQYF; v_call: TRBV4-3
cdr3_aa: CAIGGKGNTEAFF; v_call: TRBV10-3
cdr3_aa: CASSDTGGIVGYTF; v_call: TRBV10-2
cdr3_aa: CASARGSSYNEQFF; v_call: TRBV19
cdr3_aa: CAISAASGRDTQYF; v_call: TRBV10-3
cdr3_aa: CSVRTSGVNEQFF; v_call: TRBV29-1
cdr3_aa: CASRTSGGVTEAFF; v_call: TRBV5-1
cdr3_aa: CASSLRVTSSPNTGELFF; v_call: TRBV5-1
cdr3_aa: CASSYGLAVYNEQFF; v_call: TRBV5-8
cdr3_aa: CASSRPGLGQYF; v_call: TRBV7-3
cdr3_aa: CASTADRGSQPQHF; v_call: TRBV6-5